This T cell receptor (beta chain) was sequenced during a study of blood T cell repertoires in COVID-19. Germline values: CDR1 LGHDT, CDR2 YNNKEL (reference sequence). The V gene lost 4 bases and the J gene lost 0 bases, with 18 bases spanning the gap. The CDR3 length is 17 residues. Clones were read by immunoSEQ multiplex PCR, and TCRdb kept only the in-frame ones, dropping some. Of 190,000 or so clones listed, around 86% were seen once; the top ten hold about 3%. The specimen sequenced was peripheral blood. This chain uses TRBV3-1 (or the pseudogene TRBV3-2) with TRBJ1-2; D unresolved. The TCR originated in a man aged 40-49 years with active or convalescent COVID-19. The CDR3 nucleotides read TGTGCCAGCAGCCCCGGTGAGGGTGGTCAGGCTAACTATGGCTACACCTTC. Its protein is CASSPGEGGQANYGYTF.